These 26 T cell receptor beta chains share one sample of origin, sequenced in a study of blood T cell repertoires in COVID-19. The repertoire was sequenced with immunoSEQ multiplex PCR; TCRdb's copy has only in-frame clones and lacks some. In the table there are around 200,000 clones, just over 85% of which are singletons. Sample: peripheral blood. All receptors come from a man older than 75 with acute or convalescent COVID-19.

This clone has only a few counts. The V call is TRBV18, the J call TRBJ2-3, with D uncertain. The germline V and J ends were trimmed by 6 bases and 4 bases, with 5 bases remaining between them. This CDR3 is 11 amino acids long. Germline values: CDR1 KGHSH, CDR2 LQKENI. The CDR3 DNA follows: TGTGCCAGCTCCGGGTCAGATACGCAGTATTTT. Its protein is CASSGSDTQYF.

This chain uses TRBV7-9 with TRBJ2-7; D perhaps matches TRBD1 (5 bases). Germline CDR1 and CDR2: SEHNR and FQNEAQ (reference sequence). V gave up 5 bases and J gave up 3 bases, with 11 bases separating them. This CDR3 has 13 residues. The CDR3 DNA reads TGTGCCAGCAGCCCCCAGGGTAACTACGAGCAGTACTTC. Protein sequence: CASSPQGNYEQYF. Supplemented by reference TRBV7-9 and TRBJ2-7, the full variable domain reads DTGVSQNPRHKITKRGQNVTFRCDPISEHNRLYWYRQTLGQGPEFLTYFQNEAQLEKSRLLSDRFSAERPKGSFSTLEIQRTEQGDSAMYLCASSPQGNYEQYFGPGTRLTVT.

This chain joins TRBV19 and TRBJ2-3; a possible D gene is TRBD1 (7 bases). This CDR3 comprises 14 residues. The germline gives CDR1 LNHDA, CDR2 SQIVND (reference sequence). Trimming took off 4 bases at V and 4 bases at J, with 12 bases between the two ends. CDR3: CASSSRGDADTQYF. CDR3 DNA sequence: TGTGCCAGTAGTAGCAGGGGGGATGCAGATACGCAGTATTTT.

This chain uses TRBV10-2 with TRBJ2-1; D may be TRBD2 (6 bases). V was clipped by 8 bases and J by 0 bases, with 11 bases between them. The CDR3 is 14 residues long. Germline CDR1 and CDR2: WSHSY and SAAADI. The CDR3 DNA is TGCGCCAGCGGTAGCGGAAGCTCCTACAATGAGCAGTTCTTC. This encodes CASGSGSSYNEQFF.

The V and J genes are TRBV28 and TRBJ1-1; possible D gene TRBD1, 5 bases. V was clipped by 4 bases and J by 5 bases, with 11 bases between them. CDR1 is MDHEN, CDR2 SYDVKM, per germline. CDR3 length: 13 amino acids. The CDR3 here is CASSYRQITEAFF. The CDR3 region has the DNA TGTGCCAGCAGTTATAGACAGATTACTGAAGCTTTCTTT.

The J gene is TRBJ2-2, the V gene TRBV5-6; TRBD1 agrees at 10 bases. There are 15 residues in the CDR3. Germline-derived CDR1 and CDR2 are SGHDT and YYEEEE. Germline trimming cut 5 bases from V and 6 bases from J; bases unmatched to any gene: 7. The CDR3 here is CASSRGQGLAGELFF. The DNA for the CDR3 is TGTGCCAGCAGTCGGGGACAGGGGCTCGCCGGGGAGCTGTTTTTT.

About this clone itself: Additional DNA sequences in this sample encode the identical CDR3. CDR3 bases: TGTGCCAGTAGGAACGGGGGCACAGATACGCAGTATTTT. It encodes CASRNGGTDTQYF. V gene TRBV19 combines with J gene TRBJ2-3, with TRBD2 as a possible D gene (5 bases). The CDR3 contains 13 residues. The V gene's germline CDR1 is LNHDA and CDR2 SQIVND (reference sequence). V gave up 6 bases and J gave up 1 base, with 8 bases separating them. The variable domain in full, with the rest retrieved from reference TRBV19 and TRBJ2-3, is DGGITQSPKYLFRKEGQNVTLSCEQNLNHDAMYWYRQDPGQGLRLIYYSQIVNDFQKGDIAEGYSVSREKKESFPLTVTSAQKNPTAFYLCASRNGGTDTQYFGPGTRLTVL.

The rearrangement links TRBV21-1 to TRBJ1-1; the table names TRBD1, a call not compared with the DNA. TRBV21-1 is tagged as a pseudogene. This CDR3 region has 18 residues. The CDR3 reads CASSKGDRVEGMNTEAFF. CDR3 coding DNA: TGTGCCAGCAGCAAAGGGGACAGGGTCGAGGGTATGAACACTGAAGCTTTCTTT.

This clone is a singleton in its sample. The rearrangement joins TRBV5-1 to TRBJ2-7, with 9 nucleotides matching TRBD1. This CDR3 region has 17 residues. Germline V lookup: CDR1 SGHRS, CDR2 YFSETQ. Trimming cost V 4 bases and J 2 bases; bases outside gene matches: 13. In DNA, the CDR3 is TGCGCCAGCAGCCCCCGCCCCCCGACAGGGGGGCCCTACGAGCAGTACTTC. It is translated as CASSPRPPTGGPYEQYF.

The CDR3 spells CASSPRLAGDNEQFF. The CDR3 DNA is TGTGCCAGCAGTCCAAGACTAGCGGGAGACAATGAGCAGTTCTTC. The chain has TRBV28 and TRBJ2-1; 12 positions match TRBD2. Germline V gives CDR1 MDHEN, CDR2 SYDVKM. J lost 5 bases, V lost 5 bases, and 4 bases had no gene match. The CDR3 runs 15 residues.

This sequence joins TRBV30 and TRBJ1-5; D is perhaps TRBD1 (5 bases). Germline CDR1 GTSNPN, CDR2 SVGIG (reference sequence). V gave up 3 bases and J gave up 6 bases, with 12 bases separating them. The CDR3 totals 13 residues. CDR3 amino acids: CAWRQTAGQPQHF. CDR3 bases: TGTGCCTGGAGGCAGACAGCAGGTCAGCCCCAGCATTTT.

The V call is TRBV5-1, the J call TRBJ2-7; no reliable D call. The V end was cut by 1 base, the J end by 2 bases, with 10 bases between. The CDR3 contains 14 residues. In germline, CDR1 is SGHRS, CDR2 YFSETQ. CDR3 bases: TGCGCCAGCAGCTTGAGTGGGCAGCCCTACGAGCAGTACGTC. The encoded protein is CASSLSGQPYEQYV.

The gene calls are TRBV12-5 and TRBJ1-3; 7 bases line up with TRBD1. The CDR3 has 13 amino acids. Unmatched junction bases numbered 9, after V lost 6 bases and J lost 10 bases. Germline V gene lookup returns CDR1 LGHNT and CDR2 FRNRAP. The CDR3 spells CASGLPAGGTIYF. The CDR3 DNA follows: TGTGCTAGTGGCCTCCCCGCAGGGGGAACCATATATTTT.

This clone was seen just once. The genes are TRBV28 and TRBJ1-2; 8 nucleotides line up with TRBD1. V was clipped by 4 bases and J by 7 bases; unmatched bases: 2. The CDR3 extends over 12 amino acids. The V gene's germline CDR1 is MDHEN and CDR2 SYDVKM. CDR3 nucleotides: TGTGCCAGCAGTTCCAGGGGGCGTGGCTACACCTTC. This codes for CASSSRGRGYTF.

For this clone: The junction and the germline gene differ at one end; a read error may be behind it. The chain recombines TRBV18 with TRBJ1-5; D is perhaps TRBD1 (5 bases). The CDR3 is made up of 16 amino acids. Looked up from germline, CDR1 is KGHSH and CDR2 is LQKENI. The CDR3 protein is CASSPYRDSSHQPQHF. The CDR3 DNA sequence: TGTGCCAGCTCACCATATCGAGACAGTAGCCATCAGCCCCAGCATTTT.

The chain couples TRBV6-2 or TRBV6-3 to TRBJ1-1; D is possibly TRBD1 (6 bases). CDR1 is MNHEY and CDR2 is SVGEGT in the germline V gene. V lost 5 bases and J 0 bases, leaving 7 bases between the germline ends. The CDR3 runs 13 residues. The CDR3 is CASSPGVNTEAFF. As DNA, the CDR3 is TGTGCCAGCAGTCCAGGGGTGAACACTGAAGCTTTCTTT.

The chain joins TRBV7-9 to TRBJ2-2; 7 bases are shared with TRBD1. V was pared by 0 bases and J by 5 bases, with 3 bases of the junction left unmatched. The CDR3 sequence is 15 residues long. Germline lookup yields CDR1 SEHNR and CDR2 FQNEAQ (reference sequence). CDR3 protein: CASSLAGTVTGELFF. The CDR3 region has the DNA TGTGCCAGCAGCTTAGCCGGGACAGTTACCGGGGAGCTGTTTTTT.

The chain combines TRBV12-3 or TRBV12-4 with TRBJ2-1, with D possibly being TRBD1 (6 bases). CDR3 size: 13 residues. With 5 bases removed from V and 8 bases from J, the gap between germline ends came to 13 bases. DNA of the CDR3: TGTGCCAGCAGTGGGACACCTTGGGATGAGCAGTTCTTC. This sequence encodes CASSGTPWDEQFF.

DNA of the CDR3: TGTGCCAGCAGCTTGATTCTAGCGGGAAGCGAGACCCAGTACTTC. Encoded protein: CASSLILAGSETQYF. V gene TRBV5-4 combines with J gene TRBJ2-5; TRBD2 matches 9 bases. Germline lookup yields CDR1 SGHNT and CDR2 YYREEE (reference sequence). The CDR3 contains 15 residues. Unmatched junction bases numbered 6, after V lost 1 base and J lost 5 bases.

The chain is built from TRBV27 and TRBJ2-1, with D tentatively TRBD1 (8 bases). This CDR3 has 19 amino acids. V was cut by 6 bases and J by 0 bases, with 24 bases left in between. The germline V gene encodes CDR1 MNHEY and CDR2 SMNVEV (reference sequence). As DNA, the CDR3 is TGTGCCAGCAGAGCCGGGACAGGTCGCGGGAGAGGCTCCTACAATGAGCAGTTCTTC. Protein: CASRAGTGRGRGSYNEQFF.

Turning to this clone: Within the sample, other DNA sequences also encode this same CDR3. J is TRBJ1-3 and V is TRBV29-1, with D unresolved. CDR1 and CDR2 from the germline V gene are SQVTM and ANQGSEA. The CDR3 covers 12 residues. Trimming pared 6 bases from V and 0 bases from J, leaving 6 bases between. For the CDR3, the DNA is TGCAGCGTCCGGGACTCTGGAAACACCATATATTTT. It encodes CSVRDSGNTIYF.

The J gene is TRBJ2-5, the V gene TRBV7-3; 7 positions agree with TRBD2. J gave up 1 base and V 3 bases, and 5 bases lay outside the gene matches. The germline gives CDR1 SGHTA, CDR2 FQGTGA. This CDR3 contains 15 residues. The CDR3 DNA reads as TGTGCCAGCAGCTTCCCCGAGCGGGGCCAAGAGACCCAGTACTTC. It translates to CASSFPERGQETQYF.

V usage is TRBV4-1 and J usage is TRBJ2-7; 8 bases fit TRBD2. The CDR3 contains 14 residues. The germline CDR1 and CDR2 sequences are MGHRA and YSYEKL. Trimming at V came to 4 bases and at J to 0 bases, leaving 2 bases not matched to a gene. The CDR3 protein is CASSPGTSSYEQYF. For the CDR3, the DNA is TGCGCCAGCAGCCCCGGGACTAGCTCCTACGAGCAGTACTTC.

The chain couples TRBV6-6 to TRBJ2-3; D is unclear. CDR1 is MNHNY, CDR2 SVGAGI, per germline (reference sequence). The V end was cut by 0 bases, the J end by 9 bases, with 4 bases between. The CDR3 spans 11 residues. Here the CDR3 reads CASSYSSTQYF. CDR3 sequence (DNA): TGTGCCAGCAGTTACTCGTCAACGCAGTATTTT.

This clone appeared a few times. The gene calls are TRBV11-2 and TRBJ2-7, with D perhaps TRBD2 (5 bases). The CDR3 runs to 15 residues. Trimming pared 1 base from V and 0 bases from J, leaving 10 bases between. The germline CDR1 and CDR2 sequences are SGHAT and FQNNGV. CDR3 DNA: TGTGCCAGCAGCTTAGTGTCTGGAGGCTCCTACGAGCAGTACGTC. This sequence encodes CASSLVSGGSYEQYV.

The CDR3 protein is CAIRLTGNPYNEQFF. DNA of the CDR3: TGTGCCATCAGGTTAACAGGGAACCCTTACAATGAGCAGTTCTTC. J is TRBJ2-1 and V is TRBV10-3, with D possibly TRBD1 on 6 matching bases. Germline CDR1 and CDR2: ENHRY and SYGVKD. This CDR3 spans 15 amino acids. Trimming removed 6 bases from V and 4 bases from J, with 16 bases in between.